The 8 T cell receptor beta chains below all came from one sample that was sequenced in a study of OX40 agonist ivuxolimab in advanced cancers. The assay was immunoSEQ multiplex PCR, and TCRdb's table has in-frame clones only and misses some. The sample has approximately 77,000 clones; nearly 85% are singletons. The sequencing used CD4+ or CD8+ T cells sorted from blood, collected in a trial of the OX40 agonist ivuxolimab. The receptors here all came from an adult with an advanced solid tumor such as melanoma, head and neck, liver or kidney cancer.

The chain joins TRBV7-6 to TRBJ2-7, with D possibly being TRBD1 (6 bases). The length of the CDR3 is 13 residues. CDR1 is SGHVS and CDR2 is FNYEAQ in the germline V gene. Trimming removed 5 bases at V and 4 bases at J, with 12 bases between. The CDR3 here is CASSLGQLYEQYF. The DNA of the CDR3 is TGTGCCAGCAGCCTGGGACAACTATACGAGCAGTACTTC.

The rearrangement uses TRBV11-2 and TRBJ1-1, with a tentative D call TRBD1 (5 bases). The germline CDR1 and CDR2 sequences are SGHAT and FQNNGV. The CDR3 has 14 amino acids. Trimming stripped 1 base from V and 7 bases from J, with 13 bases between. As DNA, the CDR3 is TGTGCCAGCAGCTTAGTCACAGGCCGAGGTGAAGCTTTCTTT. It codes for CASSLVTGRGEAFF.

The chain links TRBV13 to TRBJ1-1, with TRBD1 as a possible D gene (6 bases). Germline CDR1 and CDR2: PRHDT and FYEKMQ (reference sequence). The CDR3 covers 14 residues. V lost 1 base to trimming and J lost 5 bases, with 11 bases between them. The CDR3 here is CASSLDRVGTEAFF. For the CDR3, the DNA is TGTGCCAGCAGCTTAGACAGGGTCGGAACTGAAGCTTTCTTT.

The CDR3 bases are TGTGCCAGCAGGGCGAGGGACAGTTCCGGGGAGCTGTTTTTT. It yields the protein CASRARDSSGELFF. J is TRBJ2-2 and V is TRBV6-1; 7 bases agree with TRBD1. Germline assignment: CDR1 MNHNS and CDR2 SASEGT. The length of the CDR3 is 14 residues. Trimming cost V 6 bases and J 6 bases; bases outside gene matches: 7.

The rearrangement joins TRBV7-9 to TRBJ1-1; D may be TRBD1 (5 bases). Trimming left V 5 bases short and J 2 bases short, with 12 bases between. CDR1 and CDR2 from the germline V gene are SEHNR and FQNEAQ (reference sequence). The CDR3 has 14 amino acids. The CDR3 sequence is CASSPGHSNTEAFF. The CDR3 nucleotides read TGTGCCAGCAGCCCAGGACACTCTAACACTGAAGCTTTCTTT.

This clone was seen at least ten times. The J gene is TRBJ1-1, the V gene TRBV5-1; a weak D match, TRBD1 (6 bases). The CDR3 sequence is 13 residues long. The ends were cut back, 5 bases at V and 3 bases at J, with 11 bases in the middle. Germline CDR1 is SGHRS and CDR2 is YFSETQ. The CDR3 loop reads CASSVRGDTEAFF. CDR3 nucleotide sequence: TGCGCCAGCAGTGTCAGGGGTGACACTGAAGCTTTCTTT.

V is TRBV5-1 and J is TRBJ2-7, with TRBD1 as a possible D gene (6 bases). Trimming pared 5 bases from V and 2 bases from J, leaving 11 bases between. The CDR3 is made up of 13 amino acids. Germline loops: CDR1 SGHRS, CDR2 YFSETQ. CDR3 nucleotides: TGCGCCAGCAGGGCAGGGGTTGCCTACGAGCAGTACTTC. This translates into CASRAGVAYEQYF.

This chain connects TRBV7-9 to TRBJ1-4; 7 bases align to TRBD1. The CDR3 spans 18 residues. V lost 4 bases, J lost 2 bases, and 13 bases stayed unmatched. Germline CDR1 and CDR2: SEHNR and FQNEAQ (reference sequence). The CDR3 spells CASSSGTAPQLTNEKLFF. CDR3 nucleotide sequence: TGTGCCAGCAGCTCCGGGACAGCTCCCCAACTGACTAATGAAAAACTGTTTTTT. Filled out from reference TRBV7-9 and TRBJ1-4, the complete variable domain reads DTGVSQNPRHKITKRGQNVTFRCDPISEHNRLYWYRQTLGQGPEFLTYFQNEAQLEKSRLLSDRFSAERPKGSFSTLEIQRTEQGDSAMYLCASSSGTAPQLTNEKLFFGSGTQLSVL.